This entry lists 5 T cell receptor beta chains sequenced from one sample in a study of CD4 T cells in relation to SARS-CoV-2 and coronaviruses. No antigen is known for these receptors. The repertoire was sequenced with immunoSEQ multiplex PCR; TCRdb's copy has only in-frame clones and lacks some. Of over 20,000 clones listed, 70% to 75% are singletons. Unexposed donor CD4+ T cells date from about 2011-2018, before the COVID-19 pandemic. CD4+ T cells were isolated from the cells after 10 days of culture. Input material: CD4+ T cells from PBMCs, cultured in vitro. The receptors come from a human donor in good health.

This clone was seen more than once but under ten times. V gene TRBV11-1 combines with J gene TRBJ2-2; maybe TRBD2 (6 bases). V was clipped by 4 bases and J by 5 bases, with 11 bases between them. CDR1 is SGHAT, CDR2 FQDESV, per germline (reference sequence). This CDR3 spans 14 amino acids. The CDR3 nucleotides are TGTGCCAGCAGCTGGGACTTGGGGACCGGGGAGCTGTTTTTT. Translated, it gives CASSWDLGTGELFF.

V gene TRBV7-9 combines with J gene TRBJ2-1; the D is unclear. V was shortened by 1 base and J by 5 bases, with 6 bases between the two germline ends. CDR1 SEHNR and CDR2 FQNEAQ come from the germline V gene (reference sequence). The CDR3 is 13 residues long. The DNA of the CDR3 is TGTGCCAGCAGCTTAGGGGCTAACAATGAGCAGTTCTTC. It codes for CASSLGANNEQFF.

CDR3 sequence reads: CASSTRTGLREGARETQYF. CDR3 bases: TGTGCCAGCAGCACCCGGACAGGGTTGCGGGAGGGTGCCCGAGAGACCCAGTACTTC. This chain links TRBV7-2 with TRBJ2-5, with a weak D call TRBD2 (9 bases). Trimming removed 5 bases at V and 4 bases at J, with 29 bases between. Germline V gene data show CDR1 as SGHTA and CDR2 as FQGNSA. This CDR3 region has 19 residues.

This clone was seen a handful of times. J is TRBJ1-1 and V is TRBV15, with 9 bases that match TRBD1. The J segment lost 0 bases and the V segment lost 2 bases, leaving 7 bases of the junction unmatched. The V gene's germline CDR1 is LNHNV and CDR2 YYDKDF (reference sequence). The CDR3 sequence is 17 residues long. CDR3 coding DNA: TGTGCCACCAGCAGACAGGACAGGGGCGTGGTGAACACTGAAGCTTTCTTT. Translation gives CATSRQDRGVVNTEAFF.

The V and J genes are TRBV7-8 and TRBJ2-1; D is unclear. Germline values: CDR1 SGHVS, CDR2 FQNEAQ. This CDR3 region has 16 residues. Trimming left V 1 base short and J 2 bases short, with 12 bases between. CDR3 in amino acids: CASSLEVAGPYNEQFF. CDR3 DNA: TGTGCCAGCAGCTTAGAGGTGGCAGGCCCCTACAATGAGCAGTTCTTC.